The 9 T cell receptor beta chains reported below all come from one sample, sequenced in a study of blood T cell repertoires in COVID-19. TCRdb's copy holds only in-frame clones and misses some; the assay was immunoSEQ multiplex PCR. This table holds about 370,000 clones, approximately 87% found once. Input material: peripheral blood. The receptor source for this set is a woman aged 25-40 years with COVID-19, enrolled during active disease.

The chain combines TRBV6-4 with TRBJ2-3, with 9 bases lining up with TRBD1. V lost 6 bases, J lost 2 bases, and 3 bases stayed unmatched. This CDR3 region has 14 residues. The germline V gene encodes CDR1 MRHNA and CDR2 SNTAGT. The CDR3 sequence: CASSRTGATDTQYF. The CDR3 DNA follows: TGTGCCAGCAGCCGGACAGGGGCCACAGATACGCAGTATTTT.

The rearrangement joins TRBV28 to TRBJ1-5, with a weak D call TRBD1 (5 bases). Germline CDR1 and CDR2: MDHEN and SYDVKM. Trimming cost V 8 bases and J 7 bases, with 15 bases left between them. This CDR3 comprises 13 residues. The CDR3 spells CASLRTLRQPQHF. DNA of the CDR3: TGTGCCAGCCTGCGGACACTTAGGCAGCCCCAGCATTTT.

This clone came up once. The genes are TRBV10-3 and TRBJ2-3; 7 positions agree with TRBD2. J lost 5 bases, V lost 0 bases, and 14 bases had no gene match. The CDR3 is 18 residues long. Germline assignment: CDR1 ENHRY and CDR2 SYGVKD. The CDR3 loop is CAISESPPVGGSGDTQYF. The CDR3 region has the DNA TGTGCCATCAGTGAGTCCCCCCCGGTTGGCGGGAGTGGAGATACGCAGTATTTT.

This chain links TRBV6-5 with TRBJ2-2; 7 nucleotides match TRBD2. The V gene's germline CDR1 is MNHEY and CDR2 SVGAGI. Trimming cost V 7 bases and J 4 bases; bases outside gene matches: 6. This CDR3 comprises 14 residues. The CDR3 spells CASTVGGSTGELFF. In DNA form, the CDR3 reads TGTGCCAGCACGGTGGGAGGGAGCACCGGGGAGCTGTTTTTT.

This chain joins TRBV4-3 and TRBJ1-4, with D possibly matching TRBD1 (5 bases). The V gene's germline CDR1 is LGHNA and CDR2 YSLEER. The CDR3 extends over 15 amino acids. The germline V and J ends were trimmed by 3 bases and 10 bases, with 18 bases remaining between them. CDR3 sequence: CASSHGGEGRRKLFF. The CDR3 DNA sequence: TGCGCCAGCAGCCATGGGGGGGAGGGAAGGCGAAAACTGTTTTTT.

The chain couples TRBV7-2 to TRBJ2-7, with 14 bases lining up with TRBD2. With V trimmed by 5 bases and J by 1 base, 1 base remained unmatched. Germline V gene sequence: CDR1 SGHTA, CDR2 FQGNSA. The CDR3 has 15 residues. Here the CDR3 DNA reads TGTGCCAGCAGCCGGACTAGCGGGGGGTCCTACGAGCAGTACTTC. This sequence encodes CASSRTSGGSYEQYF.

V usage is TRBV5-1 and J usage is TRBJ1-4, with 8 nucleotides matching TRBD1. From germline, CDR1 is SGHRS and CDR2 YFSETQ. Germline trimming cut 4 bases from V and 5 bases from J; bases unmatched to any gene: 7. The length of the CDR3 is 15 residues. The CDR3 DNA is TGCGCCAGCAGCGGACAGGGAGGAGGGAATGAAAAACTGTTTTTT. It specifies CASSGQGGGNEKLFF.

This clone was seen just once. The rearrangement links TRBV9 to TRBJ2-5; 9 bases are shared with TRBD2. J gave up 3 bases and V 3 bases, and 9 bases lay outside the gene matches. The CDR3 is 16 residues long. Germline CDR1 and CDR2: SGDLS and YYNGEE. The DNA of the CDR3 is TGTGCCAGCAGCGCGCAGCCGGGACTAGCCAAAGAGACCCAGTACTTC. This encodes CASSAQPGLAKETQYF.

This chain links TRBV4-1 with TRBJ1-1, with D tentatively TRBD1 (5 bases). The V end was cut by 0 bases, the J end by 1 base, with 15 bases between. The CDR3 is 17 residues long. Germline V gives CDR1 MGHRA, CDR2 YSYEKL. The CDR3, as DNA: TGCGCCAGCAGCCAAGATAGGAGCGGAGGGGAGAACACTGAAGCTTTCTTT. Translation: CASSQDRSGGENTEAFF.